The 19 T cell receptor beta chains reported below all come from one sample, sequenced in a study of T cells in Graves' hyperthyroidism and ophthalmopathy. Amplification yielded TCR beta CDR3 regions, with RNA transcripts as the source. HTBI primers drove first-round RT-PCR of the TCR CDR3. TCRdb independently ran MiXCR on the multiplex PCR reads; one entry per CDR3 protein. The data contain about 350,000 distinct CDR3 sequences, approximately 15% of them singletons. Material: blood. Receptor source: a woman between 25 and 40 years old with Graves' hyperthyroidism.

The rearrangement joins TRBV2 to TRBJ1-3, with a tentative D call TRBD1 (5 bases). Between the trimmed V and J ends, which lost 5 bases and 0 bases, there was a span of 11 bases. Germline assignment: CDR1 SNHLY and CDR2 FYNNEI. The CDR3 runs to 15 residues. In DNA, the CDR3 is TGTGCCAGCAGTCGAGATCAGGGCTCTGGAAACACCATATATTTT. This translates into CASSRDQGSGNTIYF.

This clonotype was detected only a few times. V is TRBV6-2 or TRBV6-3 and J is TRBJ2-3; no clear D. Between the trimmed V and J ends, which lost 8 bases and 2 bases, there was a span of 8 bases. This CDR3 has 12 residues. Germline V gene sequence: CDR1 MNHEY, CDR2 SVGEGT. The CDR3 coding sequence is TGTGCCAGCCGGTTACCCACAGATACGCAGTATTTT. Its translation: CASRLPTDTQYF.

This clonotype showed up just a few times. The chain couples TRBV2 to TRBJ2-7; 11 bases agree with TRBD1. The CDR3 runs to 15 residues. V shed 10 bases, J shed 5 bases, and the junction held 13 bases outside the gene matches. Per the germline V gene, CDR1 is SNHLY and CDR2 is FYNNEI. CDR3: CATRPPGQGDHEQYF. As DNA, the CDR3 is TGTGCCACCCGTCCCCCGGGACAGGGGGATCACGAGCAGTACTTC.

This clonotype was counted a few times. The gene calls are TRBV29-1 and TRBJ1-3; D is undetermined. Germline CDR1 is SQVTM and CDR2 is ANQGSEA. The CDR3 covers 14 residues. The germline V and J ends were trimmed by 5 bases and 0 bases, with 11 bases remaining between them. CDR3 loop: CSVQQLASGNTIYF. The CDR3 DNA follows: TGCAGCGTTCAACAACTGGCCTCTGGAAACACCATATATTTT.

This clonotype was counted ten times or more. The chain couples TRBV29-1 to TRBJ2-1; a weak D match, TRBD2 (5 bases). The CDR3 spans 15 residues. Germline assignment: CDR1 SQVTM and CDR2 ANQGSEA. V was trimmed by 1 base and J by 7 bases, leaving 17 bases between them. CDR3 protein: CSVEGGADWRNEQFF. In DNA form, the CDR3 reads TGCAGCGTTGAAGGGGGAGCTGATTGGCGGAATGAGCAGTTCTTC.

This clonotype was observed at least ten times. The J gene is TRBJ2-7, the V gene TRBV20-1, with 7 bases fitting TRBD1. The germline V gene has CDR1 DFQATT and CDR2 SNEGSKA (reference sequence). With V trimmed by 7 bases and J by 6 bases, 9 bases remained unmatched. The CDR3 runs to 12 residues. CDR3 sequence: CSGPGGIGEQYF. CDR3 coding DNA: TGCAGTGGTCCAGGGGGAATCGGCGAGCAGTACTTC.

This clonotype was seen only a few times. The chain links TRBV29-1 to TRBJ2-2; possible D gene TRBD2, 7 bases. Germline V gene data show CDR1 as SQVTM and CDR2 as ANQGSEA. Trimming took 6 bases from V and 4 from J, leaving 18 bases between them. The CDR3 is 15 amino acids. This CDR3 is CSVWGGGGGTGELFF. CDR3 nucleotides: TGCAGCGTATGGGGGGGGGGCGGTGGCACCGGGGAGCTGTTTTTT.

The chain links TRBV20-1 to TRBJ2-3; no clear D. Germline lookup yields CDR1 DFQATT and CDR2 SNEGSKA (reference sequence). CDR3 length: 11 residues. Trimming took off 3 bases at V and 6 bases at J, with 7 bases between the two ends. The CDR3 sequence: CSASLDDTQYF. CDR3 nucleotides: TGCAGTGCTAGTCTCGATGATACGCAGTATTTT.

The sample holds many counts of this clonotype. The chain couples TRBV12-3 or TRBV12-4 to TRBJ1-4; D may be TRBD1 (5 bases). V was clipped by 5 bases and J by 0 bases, with 7 bases between them. This CDR3 has 14 amino acids. CDR3 DNA: TGTGCCAGCAGTCCGACAGCAACTAATGAAAAACTGTTTTTT. It translates to CASSPTATNEKLFF.

This clonotype was detected many times. V and J are TRBV28 and TRBJ2-3, with 8 bases identical to TRBD2. J gave up 2 bases and V 7 bases, and 5 bases lay outside the gene matches. Germline V gives CDR1 MDHEN, CDR2 SYDVKM. This CDR3 is built from 14 residues. The CDR3 is CASKLAGFTDTQYF. CDR3 nucleotides: TGTGCCAGCAAGTTAGCGGGATTCACAGATACGCAGTATTTT.

This clonotype was counted ten times or more. The CDR3 DNA reads TGTGCCAGCAGCTTAGTGACCGGCGAGCAGTACTTC. Protein sequence: CASSLVTGEQYF. This chain connects TRBV7-9 to TRBJ2-7; the D is unclear. Germline V gives CDR1 SEHNR, CDR2 FQNEAQ (reference sequence). V was cut by 1 base and J by 6 bases, with 7 bases left in between. There are 12 residues in the CDR3.

This clonotype was seen ten or more times. J is TRBJ1-5 and V is TRBV29-1; D is undetermined. V gave up 6 bases and J gave up 7 bases, with 13 bases separating them. Looked up from germline, CDR1 is SQVTM and CDR2 is ANQGSEA. The CDR3 is 12 amino acids. CDR3 amino acids: CSVKEASQPQHF. The CDR3 DNA follows: TGCAGCGTGAAAGAGGCCAGCCAGCCCCAGCATTTT.

This chain joins TRBV7-2 and TRBJ1-2; 8 bases are shared with TRBD1. Germline values: CDR1 SGHTA, CDR2 FQGNSA. With V trimmed by 4 bases and J by 8 bases, 9 bases remained unmatched. The CDR3 contains 14 residues. CDR3 in amino acids: CASSSNQGALGYTF. Written as DNA, the CDR3 is TGTGCCAGCAGCTCGAACCAGGGGGCGCTAGGCTACACCTTC.

V gene TRBV11-2 combines with J gene TRBJ2-3; D is uncertain. The CDR3 runs 13 residues. V lost 8 bases to trimming and J lost 14 bases, with 23 bases between them. The germline V gene encodes CDR1 SGHAT and CDR2 FQNNGV. CDR3 DNA sequence: TGTGCCAGCTCTGTGACCGTAAACGTGGATGGGTATTTT. This codes for CASSVTVNVDGYF.

The chain joins TRBV10-3 to TRBJ2-6; TRBD1 matches at 10 bases. In germline, CDR1 is ENHRY, CDR2 SYGVKD. Germline trimming cut 5 bases from V and 3 bases from J; bases unmatched to any gene: 10. The CDR3 spans 18 residues. The CDR3 coding sequence is TGTGCCATCAGTTCCACGACAGGGGGCTTAGGTGGGGCCAACGTCCTGACTTTC. Its translation: CAISSTTGGLGGANVLTF.

The chain is built from TRBV6-1 and TRBJ2-3; D might be TRBD1 or TRBD2, each matching 7 bases. Germline assignment: CDR1 MNHNS and CDR2 SASEGT. This CDR3 comprises 14 residues. V shed 6 bases and J shed 4 bases, with 14 bases lying between them. Written as DNA, the CDR3 is TGTGCCAGCAGGCATCAGGGGGGGGCAGATACGCAGTATTTT. It yields the protein CASRHQGGADTQYF.

The chain employs TRBV11-2 and TRBJ1-6; TRBD1 agrees at 11 bases. J was trimmed by 9 bases and V by 3 bases; bases with no gene match: 1. CDR1 SGHAT and CDR2 FQNNGV come from the germline V gene. This CDR3 spans 14 amino acids. The CDR3: CASSLDRGPSPLHF. The DNA of the CDR3 is TGTGCCAGCAGCTTGGACAGGGGGCCTTCACCCCTCCACTTT.

This clonotype has only a few counts. This rearrangement joins TRBV3-1 to TRBJ2-2, with a possible D match to TRBD1 (6 bases). The CDR3 is 17 amino acids. Trimming stripped 1 base from V and 6 bases from J, with 18 bases between. Germline V gives CDR1 LGHDT, CDR2 YNNKEL (reference sequence). The CDR3 bases are TGTGCCAGCAGCCAAGCGCGTGGGGGCGCGTTGGCCGGGGAGCTGTTTTTT. It encodes CASSQARGGALAGELFF.

In this sample, this clonotype turned up many times. The V and J genes are TRBV20-1 and TRBJ2-1, with D possibly TRBD1 on 5 matching bases. The germline CDR1 and CDR2 sequences are DFQATT and SNEGSKA (reference sequence). The CDR3 runs to 15 residues. V was pared by 2 bases and J by 0 bases, with 11 bases between. The CDR3 coding sequence is TGCAGTGCTAGATTGACAGAGAGCTCCTACAATGAGCAGTTCTTC. Amino acid sequence: CSARLTESSYNEQFF.